The 23 T cell receptor beta chains below come from one sample, sequenced in a study of neoadjuvant anti-PD-1 for oral cavity cancer. The time point was: after neoadjuvant nivolumab, at surgical resection. The method was immunoSEQ multiplex PCR; TCRdb's version includes in-frame clones alone and lacks a portion of them. The sample comprises roughly 14,000 clones, roughly four fifths of which are singletons, and approximately 2% rests with the top ten. The sample in question was PBMCs, obtained after nivolumab (anti-PD-1) treatment. The receptors here all came from a person aged 40-85 years with oral cavity squamous cell carcinoma.

To note about this clone: Different DNA sequences within this sample yield the same CDR3. The V call is TRBV6-1, the J call TRBJ1-1, with 8 positions matching TRBD1. V lost 8 bases, J lost 0 bases, and 5 bases stayed unmatched. Germline V gene data show CDR1 as MNHNS and CDR2 as SASEGT. The CDR3 runs to 14 residues. The CDR3: CASLKDRVNTEAFF. CDR3 nucleotide sequence: TGTGCCAGCCTGAAGGACAGGGTGAACACTGAAGCTTTCTTT.

The chain has TRBV6-1 and TRBJ2-2; maybe TRBD1 (5 bases). Deletions cut 6 bases from V and 7 bases from J, with 18 bases between. This CDR3 has 15 amino acids. Germline CDR1 and CDR2: MNHNS and SASEGT. CDR3 amino acids: CASREYQGLNGELFF. The CDR3 DNA reads TGTGCCAGCAGGGAATATCAGGGTTTAAACGGGGAGCTGTTTTTT.

This clone was observed a few times. The V call is TRBV10-1, the J call TRBJ2-2; either TRBD1 or TRBD2 may supply D (5 bases each). In germline, CDR1 is WNHNN, CDR2 SYGVQD (reference sequence). This CDR3 contains 15 residues. The V and J ends lost 0 bases and 6 bases respectively, with 11 bases between them. CDR3 sequence reads: CASSESGTPPGELFF. In nucleotides, the CDR3 is TGCGCCAGCAGTGAGTCGGGGACCCCACCCGGGGAGCTGTTTTTT.

This clone was seen only a few times. The chain is built from TRBV18 and TRBJ2-5, with D maybe TRBD2 (6 bases). The CDR3 runs to 17 residues. Germline-derived CDR1 and CDR2 are KGHSH and LQKENI. V lost 1 base and J 5 bases, leaving 20 bases between the germline ends. CDR3 sequence: CASSPRVSAGSRETQYF. CDR3 DNA: TGTGCCAGCTCACCACGGGTTAGCGCCGGGAGTCGGGAGACCCAGTACTTC.

This clone was seen once. The rearrangement uses TRBV9 and TRBJ2-5; 7 bases agree with TRBD2. The CDR3 is 15 amino acids. Germline V lookup: CDR1 SGDLS, CDR2 YYNGEE. Trimming removed 0 bases from V and 5 bases from J; junction bases left unmatched: 7. CDR3 nucleotide sequence: TGTGCCAGCAGCGTAGCTACGGGGGGAGTTGAGACCCAGTACTTC. Amino acids: CASSVATGGVETQYF. Based on the CDR3 plus reference TRBV9 and TRBJ2-5, the full variable domain is DSGVTQTPKHLITATGQRVTLRCSPRSGDLSVYWYQQSLDQGLQFLIQYYNGEERAKGNILERFSAQQFPDLHSELNLSSLELGDSALYFCASSVATGGVETQYFGPGTRLLVL.

This sequence joins TRBV6-1 and TRBJ2-7; tentatively, D is TRBD2 (5 bases). Germline V CDR1 and CDR2: MNHNS, SASEGT. The CDR3 runs 14 residues. The V end lost 6 bases, the J end lost 2 bases, and 14 bases lay between the germline ends. CDR3 nucleotides: TGTGCCAGCAGCTCCTGGACGGGGACCTACGAGCAGTACTTC. Protein product: CASSSWTGTYEQYF.

This clone was seen once. The chain uses TRBV5-6 and TRBJ2-7, with TRBD1 matching 8 bases. The CDR3 contains 15 residues. Germline V CDR1 and CDR2: SGHDT, YYEEEE. V was pared by 4 bases and J by 3 bases, with 9 bases of the junction left unmatched. CDR3 bases: TGTGCCAGCAGCGTGGCAGGACAGGGCCACTACGAGCAGTACTTC. Translation gives CASSVAGQGHYEQYF.

The chain employs TRBV7-2 and TRBJ2-7, with D possibly TRBD2 on 6 matching bases. The CDR3 runs to 15 residues. V lost 1 base to trimming and J lost 7 bases, with 17 bases between them. Looked up from germline, CDR1 is SGHTA and CDR2 is FQGNSA. CDR3 nucleotides: TGTGCCAGCAGCTTAGGGGGCGCGGGGCGGAGGGAGCAGTACTTC. Amino acids: CASSLGGAGRREQYF.

The chain has TRBV4-1 and TRBJ1-2, with no clear D. Germline assignment: CDR1 MGHRA and CDR2 YSYEKL. The CDR3 extends over 14 amino acids. The V end was cut by 0 bases, the J end by 4 bases, with 9 bases between. The CDR3 DNA follows: TGCGCCAGCAGCCAAGAGGTACAGAGCTATGGCTACACCTTC. Protein sequence: CASSQEVQSYGYTF.

The rearrangement joins TRBV30 to TRBJ2-5; TRBD1 matches 7 bases. CDR1 and CDR2 (germline): GTSNPN, SVGIG (reference sequence). The CDR3 is 13 amino acids. V lost 1 base, J lost 5 bases, and 4 bases stayed unmatched. CDR3 loop: CAWSGPRGETQYF. The DNA of the CDR3 is TGTGCCTGGAGTGGCCCCAGGGGGGAGACCCAGTACTTC. Supplemented by reference TRBV30 and TRBJ2-5, the full variable domain reads SQTIHQWPATLVQPVGSPLSLECTVEGTSNPNLYWYRQAAGRGLQLLFYSVGIGQISSEVPQNLSASRPQDRQFILSSKKLLLSDSGFYLCAWSGPRGETQYFGPGTRLLVL.

To note about this clone: The same CDR3 is also encoded by other DNA sequences in this sample. V and J are TRBV6-5 and TRBJ2-2; D gene uncertain. Germline values: CDR1 MNHEY, CDR2 SVGAGI. Trimming removed 2 bases at V and 0 bases at J, with 4 bases between. The CDR3 is 14 residues long. CDR3 amino acids: CASSYGANTGELFF. For the CDR3, the DNA is TGTGCCAGCAGTTACGGGGCGAACACCGGGGAGCTGTTTTTT.

V gene TRBV7-9 combines with J gene TRBJ2-1; D is undetermined. Trimming shortened V by 5 bases and J by 6 bases, and 20 bases separated the two germline ends. From germline, CDR1 is SEHNR and CDR2 FQNEAQ (reference sequence). This CDR3 spans 16 amino acids. The CDR3 protein is CASSPIGHFRLNEQFF. The DNA for the CDR3 is TGTGCCAGCAGCCCGATAGGGCATTTTCGCCTCAATGAGCAGTTCTTC.

This clone was detected only a few times. The V call is TRBV19, the J call TRBJ1-5, with 8 bases that match TRBD1. The CDR3 consists of 14 residues. Germline V gives CDR1 LNHDA, CDR2 SQIVND (reference sequence). After removal of 4 bases from V and 7 bases from J, the junction contained 6 bases not matched to a gene. The CDR3, as DNA: TGTGCCAGTAGTACGGACAGGGTAGGCCAGCCCCAGCATTTT. Encoded protein: CASSTDRVGQPQHF.

CDR3 residues: CASSTREPSYNEQFF. The CDR3 DNA follows: TGTGCCAGTAGTACCAGGGAACCCTCCTACAATGAGCAGTTCTTC. The chain employs TRBV19 and TRBJ2-1, with a weak D call TRBD1 (5 bases). There are 15 residues in the CDR3. From germline, CDR1 is LNHDA and CDR2 SQIVND (reference sequence). Trimming took 4 bases from V and 0 from J, leaving 10 bases between them. The variable domain in full, completed from reference TRBV19 and TRBJ2-1, reads DGGITQSPKYLFRKEGQNVTLSCEQNLNHDAMYWYRQDPGQGLRLIYYSQIVNDFQKGDIAEGYSVSREKKESFPLTVTSAQKNPTAFYLCASSTREPSYNEQFFGPGTRLTVL.

CDR3 nucleotide sequence: TGTGCCAGCAGTTACTCGGCGGCTAGCAATCAGCCCCAGCATTTT. It is translated as CASSYSAASNQPQHF. V usage is TRBV6-5 and J usage is TRBJ1-5; D remains unclear. V was clipped by 0 bases and J by 0 bases, with 6 bases between them. The CDR3 consists of 15 residues. The germline CDR1 and CDR2 sequences are MNHEY and SVGAGI.

The V and J genes are TRBV30 and TRBJ1-5; no firm D call. V was clipped by 0 bases and J by 7 bases, with 10 bases between them. The CDR3 is made up of 13 amino acids. CDR1 GTSNPN and CDR2 SVGIG come from the germline V gene (reference sequence). The CDR3 protein is CAWSVGVRQPQHF. CDR3 coding DNA: TGTGCCTGGAGTGTTGGAGTTCGGCAGCCCCAGCATTTT.

This clone was observed a few times. The chain has TRBV11-1 and TRBJ2-3; no definite D call. Trimming shortened V by 0 bases and J by 4 bases, and 2 bases separated the two germline ends. The CDR3 is made up of 12 amino acids. Per germline, CDR1 SGHAT and CDR2 FQDESV (reference sequence). As DNA, the CDR3 is TGTGCCAGCAGCTTAGCCGCAGATACGCAGTATTTT. This encodes CASSLAADTQYF. The full variable domain, completed using reference TRBV11-1 and TRBJ2-3, is EAEVAQSPRYKITEKSQAVAFWCDPISGHATLYWYRQILGQGPELLVQFQDESVVDDSQLPKDRFSAERLKGVDSTLKIQPAELGDSAMYLCASSLAADTQYFGPGTRLTVL.

The chain couples TRBV10-2 to TRBJ2-5; D gene unclear. CDR3 length: 13 amino acids. Germline CDR1 is WSHSY and CDR2 is SAAADI. With 2 bases removed from V and 2 bases from J, the gap between germline ends came to 6 bases. Here the CDR3 reads CASSEHRQETQYF. CDR3 coding DNA: TGCGCCAGCAGTGAGCACAGACAAGAGACCCAGTACTTC.

The rearrangement uses TRBV9 and TRBJ1-2; TRBD1 might be the D (5 bases). This CDR3 contains 12 residues. Trimming stripped 7 bases from V and 4 bases from J, with 11 bases between. The germline V gene has CDR1 SGDLS and CDR2 YYNGEE. The CDR3 region has the DNA TGTGCCAGCTGGGGGTTTACCTATGGCTACACCTTC. Translation gives CASWGFTYGYTF.

J is TRBJ2-1 and V is TRBV11-2; D call uncertain. The CDR3 is made up of 11 amino acids. Germline loops: CDR1 SGHAT, CDR2 FQNNGV. Trimming shortened V by 1 base and J by 9 bases, and 4 bases separated the two germline ends. Here the CDR3 reads CASSLGVEQFF. The CDR3 DNA follows: TGTGCCAGCAGCTTAGGCGTTGAGCAGTTCTTC. The full variable domain, with the rest looked up from reference TRBV11-2 and TRBJ2-1, is EAGVAQSPRYKIIEKRQSVAFWCNPISGHATLYWYQQILGQGPKLLIQFQNNGVVDDSQLPKDRFSAERLKGVDSTLKIQPAKLEDSAVYLCASSLGVEQFFGPGTRLTVL.

J is TRBJ1-3 and V is TRBV27, with 7 nucleotides matching TRBD1. The CDR3 extends over 18 amino acids. J lost 2 bases, V lost 2 bases, and 12 bases had no gene match. Per germline, CDR1 MNHEY and CDR2 SMNVEV (reference sequence). In nucleotides, the CDR3 is TGTGCCAGCAGTTTAACCGGGTCGGAAGGGGGCCCTGGAAACACCATATATTTT. This sequence encodes CASSLTGSEGGPGNTIYF.

V gene TRBV9 combines with J gene TRBJ2-7, with D possibly TRBD1 on 6 matching bases. Germline V lookup: CDR1 SGDLS, CDR2 YYNGEE. Deletions cut 0 bases from V and 2 bases from J, with 9 bases between. This CDR3 region has 14 residues. The CDR3: CASSVDQGPYEQYF. The CDR3 nucleotides are TGTGCCAGCAGCGTAGACCAGGGGCCCTACGAGCAGTACTTC.

The chain carries TRBV28 and TRBJ1-2, with D unresolved. Germline assignment: CDR1 MDHEN and CDR2 SYDVKM. Between the trimmed V and J ends, which lost 1 base and 0 bases, there was a span of 9 bases. This CDR3 has 15 residues. CDR3 sequence (DNA): TGTGCCAGCAGTTTATCGGCGGGAGCTAACTATGGCTACACCTTC. It encodes CASSLSAGANYGYTF.